These 4 T cell receptor beta chains were all obtained from the same sample, sequenced in a study of blood T cell repertoires in COVID-19 (dated by TCRdb to 2020 to 2022). The library was built by means of the immunoSEQ multiplex PCR assay. The clones in this table, taken by TCRdb from immuneACCESS, are in-frame only. Not every clone is retained; where verified, under half of the shortfall comes from an unresolved V gene, and the cause of the rest is unknown. The sample yields about 93,000 clones; approximately 86% were counted once. The top ten clones comprise around 19% of the sample. The specimen sequenced was peripheral blood. These receptor sequences come from an elderly woman with acute or convalescent COVID-19.

The gene calls are TRBV19 and TRBJ1-6; TRBD1 agrees at 10 bases. Germline CDR1 is LNHDA and CDR2 is SQIVND (reference sequence). This CDR3 is 15 amino acids long. V was pared by 1 base and J by 8 bases, with 2 bases of the junction left unmatched. In nucleotides, the CDR3 is TGTGCCAGTAGTATAGCCGGGACAGGGGATTCACCCCTCCACTTT. As protein: CASSIAGTGDSPLHF.

This chain connects TRBV19 to TRBJ1-1, with D possibly being TRBD1 (6 bases). This CDR3 region has 15 residues. The V end lost 7 bases, the J end lost 5 bases, and 20 bases lay between the germline ends. Germline CDR1 LNHDA, CDR2 SQIVND (reference sequence). The CDR3 protein is CASTIGVRGRTEAFF. CDR3 DNA sequence: TGTGCCAGTACCATCGGGGTCAGGGGTAGAACTGAAGCTTTCTTT.

The rearrangement links TRBV11-2 to TRBJ1-3, with 8 nucleotides matching TRBD1. Looked up from germline, CDR1 is SGHAT and CDR2 is FQNNGV. The CDR3 has 16 residues. V was pared by 0 bases and J by 2 bases, with 3 bases of the junction left unmatched. CDR3 in amino acids: CASSLDQGAPGNTIYF. The CDR3 nucleotides read TGTGCCAGCAGCTTAGACCAGGGGGCGCCTGGAAACACCATATATTTT.

The V call is TRBV24-1, the J call TRBJ2-1; 9 bases are a match to TRBD2. The germline V gene encodes CDR1 KGHDR and CDR2 SFDVKD. V shed 5 bases, J shed 7 bases, and the junction held 8 bases outside the gene matches. This CDR3 is built from 15 residues. This chain's CDR3 is CATSAPSGVRNEQFF. DNA for the CDR3: TGTGCCACCAGTGCCCCTAGCGGGGTTCGGAATGAGCAGTTCTTC.